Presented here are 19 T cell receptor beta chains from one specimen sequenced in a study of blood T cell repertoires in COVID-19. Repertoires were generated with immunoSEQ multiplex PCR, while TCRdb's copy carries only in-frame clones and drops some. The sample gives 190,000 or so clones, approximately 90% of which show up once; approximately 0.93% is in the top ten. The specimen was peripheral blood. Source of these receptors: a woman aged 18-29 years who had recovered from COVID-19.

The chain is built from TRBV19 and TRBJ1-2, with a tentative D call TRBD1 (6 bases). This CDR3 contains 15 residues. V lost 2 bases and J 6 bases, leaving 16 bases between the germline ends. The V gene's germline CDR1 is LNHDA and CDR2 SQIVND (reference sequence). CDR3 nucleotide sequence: TGTGCCAGTAGTATATTCGTCGCGGCAGGGGATGGCTACACCTTC. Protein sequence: CASSIFVAAGDGYTF. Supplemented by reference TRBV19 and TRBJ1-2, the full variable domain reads DGGITQSPKYLFRKEGQNVTLSCEQNLNHDAMYWYRQDPGQGLRLIYYSQIVNDFQKGDIAEGYSVSREKKESFPLTVTSAQKNPTAFYLCASSIFVAAGDGYTFGSGTRLTVV.

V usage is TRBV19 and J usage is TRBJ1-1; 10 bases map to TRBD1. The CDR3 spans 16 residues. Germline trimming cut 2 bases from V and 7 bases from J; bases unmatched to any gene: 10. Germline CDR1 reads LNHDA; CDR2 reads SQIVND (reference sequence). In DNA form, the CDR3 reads TGTGCCAGTAGTATACCTAGACAGGGGGCGCAGGATGAAGCTTTCTTT. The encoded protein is CASSIPRQGAQDEAFF.

CDR3 sequence (DNA): TGTGCCAGCAGCTTGGGTAGTAGCGGGAACGGGAATGAGCAGTTCTTC. Translated, it gives CASSLGSSGNGNEQFF. V is TRBV5-4 and J is TRBJ2-1; 8 nucleotides match TRBD2. Germline loops: CDR1 SGHNT, CDR2 YYREEE (reference sequence). The trim removed 0 bases at V and 7 bases at J, leaving 9 bases unmatched. The CDR3 covers 16 residues.

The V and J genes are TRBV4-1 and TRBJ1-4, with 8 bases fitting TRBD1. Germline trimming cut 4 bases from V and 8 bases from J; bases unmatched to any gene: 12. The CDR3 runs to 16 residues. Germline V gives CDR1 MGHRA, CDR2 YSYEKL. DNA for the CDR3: TGCGCCAGCAGCCTCCGACACGGACAGGGCAGCGAAAAACTGTTTTTT. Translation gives CASSLRHGQGSEKLFF.

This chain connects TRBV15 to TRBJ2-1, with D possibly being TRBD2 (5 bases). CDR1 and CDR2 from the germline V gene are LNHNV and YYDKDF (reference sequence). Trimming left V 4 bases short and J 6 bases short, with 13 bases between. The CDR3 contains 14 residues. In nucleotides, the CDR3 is TGTGCCACCAGCAAAAAAGCGGTCAGCAATGAGCAGTTCTTC. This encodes CATSKKAVSNEQFF.

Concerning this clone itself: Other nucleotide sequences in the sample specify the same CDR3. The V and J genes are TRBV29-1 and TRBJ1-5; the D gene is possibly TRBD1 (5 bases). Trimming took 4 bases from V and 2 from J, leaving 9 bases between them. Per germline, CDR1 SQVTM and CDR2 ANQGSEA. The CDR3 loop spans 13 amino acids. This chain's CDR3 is CSVGGQGNQPQHF. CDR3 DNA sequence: TGCAGCGTTGGGGGCCAGGGCAATCAGCCCCAGCATTTT.

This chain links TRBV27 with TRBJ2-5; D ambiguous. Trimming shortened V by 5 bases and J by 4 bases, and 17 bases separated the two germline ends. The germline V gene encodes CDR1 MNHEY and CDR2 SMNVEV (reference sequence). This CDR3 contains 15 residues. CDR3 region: CASSPTPTETETQYF. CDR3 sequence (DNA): TGTGCCAGCAGTCCGACACCAACAGAAACAGAGACCCAGTACTTC.

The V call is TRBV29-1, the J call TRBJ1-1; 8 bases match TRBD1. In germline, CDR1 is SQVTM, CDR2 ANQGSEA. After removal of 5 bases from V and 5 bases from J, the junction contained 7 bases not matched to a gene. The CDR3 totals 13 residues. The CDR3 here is CSVWTGMVTEAFF. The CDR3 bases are TGCAGCGTTTGGACAGGGATGGTAACTGAAGCTTTCTTT.

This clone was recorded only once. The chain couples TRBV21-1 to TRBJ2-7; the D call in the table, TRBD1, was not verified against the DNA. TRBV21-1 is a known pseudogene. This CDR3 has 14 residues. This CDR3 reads CASSKHRAFYEQYV. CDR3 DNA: TGTGCCAGCAGCAAGCACAGGGCTTTCTACGAGCAGTACGTC.

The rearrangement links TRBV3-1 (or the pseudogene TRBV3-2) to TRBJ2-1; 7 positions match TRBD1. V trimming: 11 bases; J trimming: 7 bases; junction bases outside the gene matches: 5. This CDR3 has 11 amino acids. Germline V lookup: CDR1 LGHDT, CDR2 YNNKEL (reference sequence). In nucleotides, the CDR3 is TGTGCCTACGACAGGGAAAATGAGCAGTTCTTC. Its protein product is CAYDRENEQFF.

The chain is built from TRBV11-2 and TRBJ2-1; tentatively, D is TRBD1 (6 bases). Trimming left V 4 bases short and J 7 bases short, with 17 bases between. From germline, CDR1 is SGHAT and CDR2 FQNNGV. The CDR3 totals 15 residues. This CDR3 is CASSSLDRLSNEQFF. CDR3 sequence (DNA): TGTGCCAGCAGCTCATTAGACAGGTTGAGTAATGAGCAGTTCTTC.

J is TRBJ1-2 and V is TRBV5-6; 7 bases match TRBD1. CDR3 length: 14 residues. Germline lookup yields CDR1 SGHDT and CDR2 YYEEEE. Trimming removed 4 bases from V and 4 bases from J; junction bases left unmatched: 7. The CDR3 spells CASSVAGGSYGYTF. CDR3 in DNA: TGTGCCAGCAGCGTTGCAGGGGGTAGCTATGGCTACACCTTC.

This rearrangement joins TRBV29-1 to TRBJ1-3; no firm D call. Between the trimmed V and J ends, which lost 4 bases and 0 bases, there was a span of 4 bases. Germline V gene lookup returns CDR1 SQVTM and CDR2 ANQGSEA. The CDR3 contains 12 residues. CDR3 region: CSVVRSGNTIYF. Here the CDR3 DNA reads TGCAGCGTTGTTCGCTCTGGAAACACCATATATTTT.

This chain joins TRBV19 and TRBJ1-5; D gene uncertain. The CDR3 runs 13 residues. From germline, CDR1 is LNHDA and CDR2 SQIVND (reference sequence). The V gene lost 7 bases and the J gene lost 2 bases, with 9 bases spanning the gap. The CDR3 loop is CASMRPGNQPQHF. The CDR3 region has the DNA TGTGCCAGTATGAGGCCAGGCAATCAGCCCCAGCATTTT.

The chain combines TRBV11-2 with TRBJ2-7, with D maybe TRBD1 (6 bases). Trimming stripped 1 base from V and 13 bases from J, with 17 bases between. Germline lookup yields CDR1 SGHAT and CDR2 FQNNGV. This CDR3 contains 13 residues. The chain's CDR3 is CASSLGGGSTLYF. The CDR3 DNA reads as TGTGCCAGCAGCTTAGGAGGGGGTTCTACGCTATACTTC.

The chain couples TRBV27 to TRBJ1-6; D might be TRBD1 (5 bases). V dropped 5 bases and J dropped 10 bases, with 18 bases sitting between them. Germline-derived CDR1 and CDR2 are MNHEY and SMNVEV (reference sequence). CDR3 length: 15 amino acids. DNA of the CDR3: TGTGCCAGCAGTCCTTCAGGGTCGGTCGGCTCACCCCTCCACTTT. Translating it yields CASSPSGSVGSPLHF.

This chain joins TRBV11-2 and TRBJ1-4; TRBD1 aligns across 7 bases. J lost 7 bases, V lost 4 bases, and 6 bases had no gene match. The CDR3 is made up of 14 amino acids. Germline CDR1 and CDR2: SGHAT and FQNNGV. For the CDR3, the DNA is TGTGCCAGCAGCTCCGACAGGGCTCTTGAAAAACTGTTTTTT. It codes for CASSSDRALEKLFF.

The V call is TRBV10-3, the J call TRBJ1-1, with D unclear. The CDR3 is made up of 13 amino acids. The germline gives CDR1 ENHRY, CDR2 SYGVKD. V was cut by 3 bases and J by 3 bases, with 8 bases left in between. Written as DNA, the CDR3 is TGTGCCATCAGTGAAGGAGTTCACACTGAAGCTTTCTTT. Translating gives CAISEGVHTEAFF.

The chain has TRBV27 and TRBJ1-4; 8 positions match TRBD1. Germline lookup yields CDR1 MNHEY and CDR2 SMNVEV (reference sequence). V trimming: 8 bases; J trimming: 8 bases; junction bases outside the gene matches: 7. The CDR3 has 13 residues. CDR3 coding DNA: TGTGCCAGCGGCACAGGGGGTAGGGAAAAACTGTTTTTT. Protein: CASGTGGREKLFF.